Presented here are 17 T cell receptor beta chains from one specimen sequenced in a study of cytomegalovirus exposure and HLA in healthy donors. It was with 60 Vbeta and 13 Jbeta primers that the PCR ran. Profiling relied on immunoSEQ multiplex PCR, and the TCRdb table lists in-frame clones only, not all of them. This repertoire shows about 130,000 clones, 81% found once; its top ten account for about 3.9%. Input material: PBMCs. Source of these receptors: a man aged 18 to 29 in good health and CMV-seropositive.

V and J are TRBV7-9 and TRBJ1-1; 7 bases are a match to TRBD1. This CDR3 contains 14 residues. The ends lost 2 bases at V and 1 base at J; junction bases unmatched: 1. Germline V gene sequence: CDR1 SEHNR, CDR2 FQNEAQ (reference sequence). CDR3 residues: CASSLQGGNTEAFF. For the CDR3, the DNA is TGTGCCAGCAGCTTACAGGGGGGGAACACTGAAGCTTTCTTT.

The chain is built from TRBV14 and TRBJ2-2; 13 bases align to TRBD2. The trim removed 5 bases at V and 8 bases at J, leaving 11 bases unmatched. The germline V gene has CDR1 SGHDN and CDR2 FVKESK. This CDR3 comprises 17 residues. In DNA form, the CDR3 reads TGTGCCAGCAGCAGTCATTCGGGACTAGCGGGGACTGGGGAGCTGTTTTTT. Encoded protein: CASSSHSGLAGTGELFF.

The rearrangement links TRBV6-5 to TRBJ2-5; perhaps TRBD1 as D (5 bases). The J call may be incorrect, as the DNA end agrees better with TRBJ2-7. This CDR3 is 14 amino acids long. Germline assignment: CDR1 MNHEY and CDR2 SVGAGI. Here the CDR3 reads CASSYSRVSDEQYF. The CDR3, as DNA: TGTGCCAGCAGTTACTCCAGGGTATCCGACGAGCAGTACTTC.

The chain links TRBV5-1 to TRBJ2-5; D unresolved. The J call may be mistaken, given a closer DNA end match to TRBJ2-7. CDR1 and CDR2 (germline): SGHRS, YFSETQ. The CDR3 extends over 13 amino acids. The CDR3 nucleotides read TGCGCCAGCAGCTTGCGGCTAGCCTACGAGCAGTACTTC. This codes for CASSLRLAYEQYF.

This chain links TRBV15 with TRBJ2-1; 10 bases are shared with TRBD2. Germline V lookup: CDR1 LNHNV, CDR2 YYDKDF (reference sequence). V was pared by 6 bases and J by 6 bases, with 11 bases of the junction left unmatched. This CDR3 has 16 amino acids. CDR3: CATRTSSGSHGNEQFF. The DNA for the CDR3 is TGTGCCACCAGGACCTCTAGCGGGAGCCATGGCAATGAGCAGTTCTTC.

The CDR3 spells CASSDPARGAYGYTF. The DNA of the CDR3 is TGTGCCAGCAGTGACCCCGCCAGGGGAGCGTATGGCTACACCTTC. V is TRBV2 and J is TRBJ1-2, with a weak D call TRBD1 (6 bases). Germline V gene lookup returns CDR1 SNHLY and CDR2 FYNNEI. The CDR3 runs to 15 residues. V lost 3 bases and J lost 5, with 16 bases in between.

V usage is TRBV6-5 and J usage is TRBJ2-5; 10 nucleotides line up with TRBD2. The J call may be mistaken, given a closer DNA end match to TRBJ2-7. Looked up from germline, CDR1 is MNHEY and CDR2 is SVGAGI. The CDR3 totals 16 residues. The CDR3 sequence is CASSYSSSGSSYEQYF. CDR3 nucleotide sequence: TGTGCCAGCAGTTACTCGTCTAGCGGGAGCTCCTACGAGCAGTACTTC.

As concerns this clone: A junction end diverges from the germline sequence, so it may reflect a read error. This chain joins TRBV6-5 and TRBJ2-7; D is perhaps TRBD1 (6 bases). The CDR3 is 9 residues long. Germline-derived CDR1 and CDR2 are MNHEY and SVGAGI. CDR3 bases: TGTGCCACATCCGGGACAATTGGCTTC. It is translated as CATSGTIGF.

The chain links TRBV5-6 to TRBJ1-2; TRBD1 matches at 9 bases. Germline CDR1 reads SGHDT; CDR2 reads YYEEEE. The CDR3 has 17 amino acids. The J segment lost 2 bases and the V segment lost 4 bases, leaving 12 bases of the junction unmatched. The CDR3 nucleotides are TGTGCCAGCAGCCCCACACTAACCGGGACAGGGAACTATGGCTACACCTTC. It translates to CASSPTLTGTGNYGYTF.

The rearrangement uses TRBV2 and TRBJ2-3; 9 nucleotides line up with TRBD1. J was trimmed by 3 bases and V by 4 bases; bases with no gene match: 5. This CDR3 is 15 amino acids long. Germline V gives CDR1 SNHLY, CDR2 FYNNEI. The CDR3: CASSVGQGNTDTQYF. CDR3 DNA: TGTGCCAGCAGTGTCGGACAGGGGAATACAGATACGCAGTATTTT.

Written as DNA, the CDR3 is TGTGCCAGCAGCCGAACAGGGGGAGCCTACTACGAGCAGTACTTC. Its protein is CASSRTGGAYYEQYF. The V gene is TRBV7-2, the J gene TRBJ2-7, with 8 bases identical to TRBD1. Trimming cost V 5 bases and J 3 bases; bases outside gene matches: 9. The CDR3 totals 15 residues. Per the germline V gene, CDR1 is SGHTA and CDR2 is FQGNSA. Using reference TRBV7-2 and TRBJ2-7 for the parts outside the CDR3, the full variable domain is GAGVSQSPSNKVTEKGKDVELRCDPISGHTALYWYRQSLGQGLEFLIYFQGNSAPDKSGLPSDRFSAERTGGSVSTLTIQRTQQEDSAVYLCASSRTGGAYYEQYFGPGTRLTVT.

The chain uses TRBV7-2 and TRBJ2-7; D call uncertain. The V gene's germline CDR1 is SGHTA and CDR2 FQGNSA. The CDR3 consists of 14 residues. V lost 1 base and J 2 bases, leaving 9 bases between the germline ends. This CDR3 is CASSLGQQPYEQYF. The CDR3 nucleotides read TGTGCCAGCAGCTTAGGACAACAACCCTACGAGCAGTACTTC.

The J gene is TRBJ1-3, the V gene TRBV7-2; TRBD1 is a possible D gene (5 bases). The CDR3 length is 13 residues. V was pared by 1 base and J by 5 bases, with 6 bases between. CDR1 is SGHTA and CDR2 is FQGNSA in the germline V gene. The CDR3 loop reads CASSLDRRNTIYF. The CDR3 DNA sequence: TGTGCCAGCAGCTTAGACAGGAGAAACACCATATATTTT.

This clone came up a few times. V gene TRBV4-3 combines with J gene TRBJ1-1; a weak D match, TRBD1 (5 bases). CDR1 and CDR2 (germline): LGHNA, YSLEER. Trimming removed 7 bases at V and 5 bases at J, with 20 bases between. The CDR3 covers 15 residues. The CDR3 DNA sequence: TGCGCCAGCACCATACAATCACAGGATATAACTGAAGCTTTCTTT. Amino acids: CASTIQSQDITEAFF.

This clone was found once. This rearrangement joins TRBV7-9 to TRBJ2-3, with D perhaps matching TRBD2 (5 bases). The CDR3 loop spans 14 amino acids. Trimming removed 2 bases at V and 2 bases at J, with 8 bases between. Germline CDR1 and CDR2: SEHNR and FQNEAQ (reference sequence). This chain's CDR3 is CASSLSGITDTQYF. The CDR3, as DNA: TGTGCCAGCAGCTTATCGGGAATCACAGATACGCAGTATTTT. Drawing the rest from reference TRBV7-9 and TRBJ2-3, the complete variable domain is DTGVSQNPRHKITKRGQNVTFRCDPISEHNRLYWYRQTLGQGPEFLTYFQNEAQLEKSRLLSDRFSAERPKGSFSTLEIQRTEQGDSAMYLCASSLSGITDTQYFGPGTRLTVL.

This clone was seen just once. The J gene is TRBJ2-2, the V gene TRBV7-6, with 9 bases identical to TRBD1. CDR1 is SGHVS, CDR2 FNYEAQ, per germline. The length of the CDR3 is 15 residues. Trimming at V came to 1 base and at J to 6 bases, leaving 3 bases not matched to a gene. CDR3 residues: CASSLGTGVPGELFF. The CDR3 DNA sequence: TGTGCCAGCAGCTTAGGGACAGGGGTACCCGGGGAGCTGTTTTTT.

The V gene is TRBV7-8, the J gene TRBJ2-3; 12 bases are shared with TRBD2. This CDR3 is built from 15 residues. The J segment lost 9 bases and the V segment lost 5 bases, leaving 9 bases of the junction unmatched. Germline values: CDR1 SGHVS, CDR2 FQNEAQ. CDR3 bases: TGTGCCAGCAGCGAGAGACTAGCGGGAGCAGGGACGCAGTATTTT. The encoded protein is CASSERLAGAGTQYF.